This T cell receptor beta chain derives from a study of vaccination and CD4 T cells after COVID-19. A word on this clonotype: What it binds is not known.

The CDR3 covers 14 residues. V trimming: 4 bases; J trimming: 7 bases; junction bases outside the gene matches: 10. Germline-derived CDR1 and CDR2 are SEHNR and FQNEAQ (reference sequence). The treatment is: approximately 9-day PBMC culture with coronavirus spike peptide pools or control peptides (ViraFEST assay). Oncomine TCR Beta short-read sequencing was applied to DNA from cultured CD4+ T cells. MiXCR was run by TCRdb on the PCR reads, yielding one entry per CDR3 protein. The data show about 9,600 distinct CDR3 sequences, about 31% seen once. The receptor was isolated from a human donor who had recovered from COVID-19. The sample in question was CD4+ T cells from blood, cultured in vitro, obtained after SARS-CoV-2 vaccination. The rearrangement joins TRBV7-9 to TRBJ2-7, with 7 bases matching TRBD1. The CDR3 loop is CASSSPTGIGEQYF. Written as DNA, the CDR3 is TGTGCCAGCAGCTCCCCGACAGGGATTGGAGAGCAGTACTTC.